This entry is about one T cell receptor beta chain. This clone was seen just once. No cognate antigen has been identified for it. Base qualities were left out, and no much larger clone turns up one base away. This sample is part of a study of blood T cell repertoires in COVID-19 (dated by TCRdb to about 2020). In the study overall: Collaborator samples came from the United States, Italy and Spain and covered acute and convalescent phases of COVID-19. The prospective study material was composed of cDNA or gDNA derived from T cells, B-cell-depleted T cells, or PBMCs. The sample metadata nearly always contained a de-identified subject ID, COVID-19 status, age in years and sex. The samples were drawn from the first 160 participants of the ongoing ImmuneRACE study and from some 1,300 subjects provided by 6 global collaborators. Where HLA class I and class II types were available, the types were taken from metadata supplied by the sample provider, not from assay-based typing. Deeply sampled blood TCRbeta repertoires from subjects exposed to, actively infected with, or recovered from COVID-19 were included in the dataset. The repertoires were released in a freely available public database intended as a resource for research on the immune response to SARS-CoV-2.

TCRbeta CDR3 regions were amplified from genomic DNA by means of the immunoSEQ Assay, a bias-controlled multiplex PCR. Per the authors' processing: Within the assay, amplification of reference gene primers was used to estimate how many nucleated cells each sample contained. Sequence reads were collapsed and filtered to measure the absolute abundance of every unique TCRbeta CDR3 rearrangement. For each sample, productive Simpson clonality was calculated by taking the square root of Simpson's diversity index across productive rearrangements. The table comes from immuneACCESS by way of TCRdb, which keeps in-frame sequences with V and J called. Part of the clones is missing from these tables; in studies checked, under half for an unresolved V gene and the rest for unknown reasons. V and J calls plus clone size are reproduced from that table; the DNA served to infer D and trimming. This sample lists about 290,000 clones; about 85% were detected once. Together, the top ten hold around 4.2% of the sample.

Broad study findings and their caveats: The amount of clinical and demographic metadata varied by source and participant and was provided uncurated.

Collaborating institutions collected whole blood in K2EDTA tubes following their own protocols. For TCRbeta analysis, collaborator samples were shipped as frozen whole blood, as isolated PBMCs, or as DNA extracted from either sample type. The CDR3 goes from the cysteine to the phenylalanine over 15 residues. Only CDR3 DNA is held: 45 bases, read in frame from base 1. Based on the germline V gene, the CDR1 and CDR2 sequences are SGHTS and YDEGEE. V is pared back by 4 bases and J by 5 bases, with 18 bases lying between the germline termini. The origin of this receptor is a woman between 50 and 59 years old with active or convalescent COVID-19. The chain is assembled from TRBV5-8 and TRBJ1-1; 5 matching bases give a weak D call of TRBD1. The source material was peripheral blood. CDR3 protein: CASSLQGVPRTEAFF. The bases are TGTGCCAGCAGCCTGCAAGGGGTTCCCAGAACTGAAGCTTTCTTT.